This entry is about one TCR beta chain. As originally analysed: Reference gene primer amplification gave nucleated cell count estimates. Only in-frame clones appear in the TCRdb table, and some are missing; sequencing was by immunoSEQ multiplex PCR. V and J calls and clone size follow that table, whereas D and trimming were derived from the DNA. Of roughly 230,000 clones listed, about 86% are singletons. This sample was taken from a study of blood T cell repertoires in COVID-19. Looking at the study overall: Researchers got acute and convalescent COVID-19 samples from the United States, Italy and Spain. PBMCs, B-cell-depleted T cells, or T cells provided the cDNA or gDNA that made up the material.

CDR1 is KGHSH, CDR2 LQKENI, per germline. The CDR3 consists of 13 residues. The V end lost 5 bases, the J end lost 8 bases, and 13 bases lay between the germline ends. The chain recombines TRBV18 with TRBJ2-4; D is perhaps TRBD1 (5 bases). What was sequenced was peripheral blood. The source of this sequence is a man in his forties with active or convalescent COVID-19. In DNA form, the CDR3 reads TGTGCCAGCTCAACAGGCGTTGGGGACATTCAGTACTTC. It yields the protein CASSTGVGDIQYF.